This T cell receptor beta chain was identified during a study of blood T cells in healthy people across ages. Notes on the study in general: In older individuals, TCR beta diversity per million T cells was lower, falling roughly linearly with age. Long-lived donors had more naive CD4+ cells and higher diversity than aged donors.

For the second PCR, which ran for 7 to 11 cycles, a sample-barcoded 5' primer and a J-beta primer mix were used. Each of the cDNA molecules was tagged by a template-switch adaptor with 12 random nucleotides. Each CDR3 protein is one row after TCRdb ran MiXCR on the 5' RACE reads. The repertoire includes some 710,000 distinct CDR3 sequences, about 20% of them detected once, and around 21% sits in the top ten. PBMCs, at least 6 million per sample, were isolated. This clonotype showed up many times. What it binds is not known. In germline, CDR1 is SGHRS, CDR2 YFSETQ. V dropped 0 bases and J dropped 5; count of bases not matched to a gene: 4. The CDR3 length is 17 residues.

The sample comprised blood. This chain uses TRBV5-1 with TRBJ2-1, with 14 bases that match TRBD2. This sequence originates from a man in his 70s in good health. The CDR3 loop reads CASSLAPTSGGDNEQFF. CDR3 nucleotides: TGCGCCAGCAGCTTGGCTCCGACTAGCGGGGGGGACAATGAGCAGTTCTTC.